The 9 T cell receptor beta chains below come from one sample, sequenced in a study of human T cells and chemical hapten exposure. Specified time point: patch test 1, 2 weeks after DPC sensitization. Treatment in this sample: therapeutic diphenylcyclopropenone sensitization with weekly scalp DPC. TCRdb re-analysed the RACE reads in MiXCR, keeping a single row per CDR3 protein. The repertoire holds tens of thousands of distinct CDR3 sequences, 9.3% seen once, with about 14% in the top ten. The starting material was whole blood, obtained in connection with sensitization to the hapten diphenylcyclopropenone (DPC). Every receptor here comes from a woman aged 35 to 49 with alopecia areata. Some clones in this sample may be carry-over from other donors' samples.

This clonotype has only a few counts. The chain combines TRBV7-9 with TRBJ1-1, with D uncertain. Trimming removed 0 bases at V and 4 bases at J, with 6 bases between. CDR1 and CDR2 (germline): SEHNR, FQNEAQ (reference sequence). The CDR3 runs to 13 residues. CDR3 sequence (DNA): TGTGCCAGCAGCTTAGCGGATGGCACTGAAGCTTTCTTT. Its protein product is CASSLADGTEAFF.

Ten or more counts support this clonotype. The J gene is TRBJ1-6, the V gene TRBV7-3, with 7 bases that match TRBD1. This CDR3 comprises 16 residues. V was clipped by 5 bases and J by 6 bases; unmatched bases: 10. Germline V gene data show CDR1 as SGHTA and CDR2 as FQGTGA. The CDR3 here is CASSKRPGQPNSPLHF. CDR3 DNA: TGTGCCAGCAGCAAACGGCCGGGACAGCCTAATTCACCCCTCCACTTT.

In its sample, this clonotype was seen many times. V and J are TRBV30 and TRBJ2-1; 11 bases are shared with TRBD2. The CDR3 spans 15 residues. From germline, CDR1 is GTSNPN and CDR2 SVGIG (reference sequence). Unmatched junction bases numbered 8, after V lost 2 bases and J lost 8 bases. The CDR3 region is CAWSWVAGGRDEQFF. The CDR3 DNA reads as TGTGCCTGGAGTTGGGTAGCGGGGGGGCGCGATGAGCAGTTCTTC.

This clonotype was seen more than once but under ten times. The V call is TRBV4-1, the J call TRBJ2-3; D is undetermined. The CDR3 length is 12 residues. The V and J ends lost 4 bases and 8 bases respectively, with 10 bases between them. CDR1 MGHRA and CDR2 YSYEKL come from the germline V gene. As DNA, the CDR3 is TGCGCCAGCAGCCTGTCTATGGGTACGCAGTATTTT. Protein product: CASSLSMGTQYF.

The rearrangement joins TRBV2 to TRBJ1-1; 10 positions match TRBD1. Germline CDR1 reads SNHLY; CDR2 reads FYNNEI. This CDR3 comprises 15 residues. The trim removed 4 bases at V and 6 bases at J, leaving 8 bases unmatched. The CDR3 DNA follows: TGTGCCAGCAGTGCCGGGACAGGGGAAGGTTCTGAAGCTTTCTTT. Translation gives CASSAGTGEGSEAFF.

The sample holds many counts of this clonotype. The CDR3 here is CASSEDPSYTF. CDR3 nucleotides: TGTGCCAGCAGCGAGGACCCAAGCTACACCTTC. The chain combines TRBV7-9 with TRBJ1-2; D not certain. Trimming cost V 5 bases and J 9 bases, with 10 bases left between them. The germline V gene encodes CDR1 SEHNR and CDR2 FQNEAQ (reference sequence). CDR3 length equals 11 residues.

The gene calls are TRBV7-2 and TRBJ2-3; D is unclear. Germline V gene lookup returns CDR1 SGHTA and CDR2 FQGNSA. The CDR3 totals 14 residues. V lost 1 base and J lost 4, with 9 bases in between. The CDR3 is CASSLDVGSDTQYF. The CDR3 DNA reads as TGTGCCAGCAGCTTAGACGTTGGGTCAGATACGCAGTATTTT.

This rearrangement joins TRBV5-1 to TRBJ2-1, with TRBD1 as a possible D gene (5 bases). CDR3 length: 17 amino acids. The V and J ends lost 1 base and 6 bases respectively, with 20 bases between them. The V gene's germline CDR1 is SGHRS and CDR2 YFSETQ. CDR3 loop: CASSLFPAGIILNEQFF. The DNA for the CDR3 is TGCGCCAGCAGCTTGTTTCCGGCAGGGATTATACTCAATGAGCAGTTCTTC.

This clonotype was recorded at least ten times. This chain uses TRBV6-5 with TRBJ1-1; 9 nucleotides match TRBD1. CDR3 length: 13 residues. J gave up 4 bases and V 6 bases, and 3 bases lay outside the gene matches. Germline V lookup: CDR1 MNHEY, CDR2 SVGAGI. CDR3 sequence: CASRQQGATEAFF. The CDR3 region has the DNA TGTGCCAGCAGACAACAGGGGGCCACTGAAGCTTTCTTT.